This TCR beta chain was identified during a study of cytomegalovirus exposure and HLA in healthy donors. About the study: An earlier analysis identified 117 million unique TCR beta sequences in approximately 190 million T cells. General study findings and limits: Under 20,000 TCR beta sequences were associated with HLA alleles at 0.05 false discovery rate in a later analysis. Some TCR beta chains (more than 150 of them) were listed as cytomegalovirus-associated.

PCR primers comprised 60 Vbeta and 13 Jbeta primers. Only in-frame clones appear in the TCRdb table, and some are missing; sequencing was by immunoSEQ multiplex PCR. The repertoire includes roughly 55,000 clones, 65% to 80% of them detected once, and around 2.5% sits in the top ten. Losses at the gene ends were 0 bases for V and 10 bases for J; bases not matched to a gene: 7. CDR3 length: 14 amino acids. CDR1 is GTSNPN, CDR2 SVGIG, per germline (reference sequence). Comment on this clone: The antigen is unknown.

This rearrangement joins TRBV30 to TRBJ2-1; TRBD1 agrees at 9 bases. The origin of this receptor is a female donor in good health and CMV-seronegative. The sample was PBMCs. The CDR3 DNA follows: TGTGCCTGGAGTGTGGACAGGGGAATGGAGGAGCAGTTCTTC. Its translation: CAWSVDRGMEEQFF.